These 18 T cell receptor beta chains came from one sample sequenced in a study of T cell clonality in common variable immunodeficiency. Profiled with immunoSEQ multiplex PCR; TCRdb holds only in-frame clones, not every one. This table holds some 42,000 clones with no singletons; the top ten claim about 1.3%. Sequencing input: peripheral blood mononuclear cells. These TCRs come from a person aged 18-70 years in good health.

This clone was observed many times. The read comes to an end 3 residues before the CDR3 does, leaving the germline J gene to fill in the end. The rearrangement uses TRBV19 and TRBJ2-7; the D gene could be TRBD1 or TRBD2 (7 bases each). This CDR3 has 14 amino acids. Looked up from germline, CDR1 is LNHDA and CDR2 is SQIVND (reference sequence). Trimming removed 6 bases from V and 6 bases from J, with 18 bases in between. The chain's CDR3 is CASRGGGRTPEQYF. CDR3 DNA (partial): TGTGCCAGTAGAGGGGGCGGGAGAACCCCCGAG.

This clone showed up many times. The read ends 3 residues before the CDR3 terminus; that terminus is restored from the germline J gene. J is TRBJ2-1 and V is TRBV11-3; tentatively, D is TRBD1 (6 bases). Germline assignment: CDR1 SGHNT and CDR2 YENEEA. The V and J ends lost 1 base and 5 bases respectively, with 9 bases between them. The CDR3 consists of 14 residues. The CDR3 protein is CASSLGGQNNEQFF. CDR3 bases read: TGTGCCAGCAGCTTAGGGGGGCAGAACAATGAG. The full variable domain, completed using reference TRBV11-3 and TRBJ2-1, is EAGVVQSPRYKIIEKKQPVAFWCNPISGHNTLYWYLQNLGQGPELLIRYENEEAVDDSQLPKDRFSAERLKGVDSTLKIQPAELGDSAVYLCASSLGGQNNEQFFGPGTRLTVL.

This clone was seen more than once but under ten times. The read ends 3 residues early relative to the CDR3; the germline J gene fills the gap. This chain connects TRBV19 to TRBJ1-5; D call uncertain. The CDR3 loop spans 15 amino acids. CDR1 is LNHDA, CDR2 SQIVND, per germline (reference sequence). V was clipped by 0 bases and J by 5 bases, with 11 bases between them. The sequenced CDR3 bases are TGTGCCAGTAGTATAGATTACCAGGATTATCAGCCC. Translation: CASSIDYQDYQP. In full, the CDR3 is CASSIDYQDYQPQHF.

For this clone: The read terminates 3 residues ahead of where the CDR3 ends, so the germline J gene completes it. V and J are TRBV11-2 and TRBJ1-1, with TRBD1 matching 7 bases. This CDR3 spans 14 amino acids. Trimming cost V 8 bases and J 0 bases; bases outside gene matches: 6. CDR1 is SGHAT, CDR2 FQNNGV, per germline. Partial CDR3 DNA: TGTGCCAGCCGGACAGGTGTCATGAACACTGAA. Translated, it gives CASRTGVMNTE. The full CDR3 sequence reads CASRTGVMNTEAFF.

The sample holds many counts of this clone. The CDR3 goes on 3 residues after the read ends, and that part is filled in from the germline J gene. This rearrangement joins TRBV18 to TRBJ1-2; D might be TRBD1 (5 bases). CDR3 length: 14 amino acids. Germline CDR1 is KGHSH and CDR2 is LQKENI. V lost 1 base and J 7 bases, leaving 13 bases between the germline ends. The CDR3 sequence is CASSPRREGVGYTF. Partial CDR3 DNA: TGTGCCAGCTCACCACGCAGGGAAGGGGTTGGC.

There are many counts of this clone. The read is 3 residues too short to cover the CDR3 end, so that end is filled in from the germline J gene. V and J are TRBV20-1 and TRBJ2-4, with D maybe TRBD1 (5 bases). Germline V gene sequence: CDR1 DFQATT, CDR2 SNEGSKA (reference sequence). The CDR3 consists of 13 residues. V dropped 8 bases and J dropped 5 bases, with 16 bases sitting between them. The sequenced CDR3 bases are TGCAGTTTTGAGGTTTTAGGGGAAAACATT. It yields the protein CSFEVLGENI. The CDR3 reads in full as CSFEVLGENIQYF.

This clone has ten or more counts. CDR3 in amino acids: CATSPWRELYEQYF. The part of the CDR3 DNA that was read is TGTGCCACTTCCCCGTGGCGGGAGCTCTACGAG. The chain joins TRBV6-2 or TRBV6-3 to TRBJ2-7; 7 nucleotides match TRBD2. Read coverage stops 3 residues before the CDR3 terminus; the germline J gene supplies the remainder. The CDR3 is 14 residues long. V shed 10 bases, J shed 3 bases, and the junction held 12 bases outside the gene matches. Germline-derived CDR1 and CDR2 are MNHEY and SVGEGT.

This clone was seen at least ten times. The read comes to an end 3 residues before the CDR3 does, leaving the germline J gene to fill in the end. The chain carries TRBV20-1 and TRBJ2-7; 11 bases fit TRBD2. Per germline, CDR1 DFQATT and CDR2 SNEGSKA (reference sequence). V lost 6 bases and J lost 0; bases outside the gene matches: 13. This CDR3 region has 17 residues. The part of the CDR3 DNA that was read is TGCAGTGCCTTACTAGCGGGAGACTTCCACCACTCCTACGAG. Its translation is CSALLAGDFHHSYE. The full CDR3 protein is CSALLAGDFHHSYEQYF.

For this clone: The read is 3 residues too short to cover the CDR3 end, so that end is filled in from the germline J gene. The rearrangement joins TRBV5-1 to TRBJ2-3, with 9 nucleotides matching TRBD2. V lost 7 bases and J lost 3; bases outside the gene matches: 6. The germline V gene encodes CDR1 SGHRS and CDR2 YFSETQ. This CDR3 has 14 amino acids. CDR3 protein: CASVAGAVTDTQYF. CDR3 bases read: TGCGCCAGCGTAGCGGGAGCGGTAACAGATACG.

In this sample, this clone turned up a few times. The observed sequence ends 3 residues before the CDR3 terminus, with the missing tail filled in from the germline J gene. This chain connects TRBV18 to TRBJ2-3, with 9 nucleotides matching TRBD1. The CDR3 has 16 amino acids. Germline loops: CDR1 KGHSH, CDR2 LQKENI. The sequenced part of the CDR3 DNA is TGTGCCAGCTCCCCGTTGCCACAGGGGGCGAAAGAGACG. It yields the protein CASSPLPQGAKET. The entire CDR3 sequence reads CASSPLPQGAKETQYF.

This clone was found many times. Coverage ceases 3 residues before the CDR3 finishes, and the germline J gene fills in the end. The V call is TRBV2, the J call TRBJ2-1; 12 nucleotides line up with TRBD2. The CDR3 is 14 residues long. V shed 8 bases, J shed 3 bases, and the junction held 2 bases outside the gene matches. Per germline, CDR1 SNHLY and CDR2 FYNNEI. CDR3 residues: CASWGLAGYNEQFF. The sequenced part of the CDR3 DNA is TGTGCCAGCTGGGGACTAGCGGGCTACAATGAG.

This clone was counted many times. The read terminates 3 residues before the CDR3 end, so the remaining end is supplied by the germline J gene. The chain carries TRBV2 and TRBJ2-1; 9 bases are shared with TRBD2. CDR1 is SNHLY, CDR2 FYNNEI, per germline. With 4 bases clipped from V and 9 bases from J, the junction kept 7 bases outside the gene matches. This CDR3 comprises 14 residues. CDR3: CASSGGRAGGEQFF. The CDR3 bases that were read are TGTGCCAGCAGTGGCGGGAGGGCCGGGGGTGAG.

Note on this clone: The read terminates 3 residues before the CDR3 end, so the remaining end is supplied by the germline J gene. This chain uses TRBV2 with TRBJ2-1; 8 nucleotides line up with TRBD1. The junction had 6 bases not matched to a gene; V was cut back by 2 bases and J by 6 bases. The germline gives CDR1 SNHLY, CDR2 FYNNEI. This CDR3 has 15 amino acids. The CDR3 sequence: CASSEPRTGPNEQFF. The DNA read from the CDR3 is TGTGCCAGCAGTGAACCAAGGACAGGGCCCAATGAG.

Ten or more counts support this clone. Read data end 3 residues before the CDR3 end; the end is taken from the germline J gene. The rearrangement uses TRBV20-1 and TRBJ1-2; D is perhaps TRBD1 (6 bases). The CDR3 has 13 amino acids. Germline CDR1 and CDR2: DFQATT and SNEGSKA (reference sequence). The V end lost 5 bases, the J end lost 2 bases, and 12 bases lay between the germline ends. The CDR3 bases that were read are TGCAGTGCTGACCCGAGGGGGAACTATGGC. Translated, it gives CSADPRGNYG. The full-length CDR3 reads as CSADPRGNYGYTF.

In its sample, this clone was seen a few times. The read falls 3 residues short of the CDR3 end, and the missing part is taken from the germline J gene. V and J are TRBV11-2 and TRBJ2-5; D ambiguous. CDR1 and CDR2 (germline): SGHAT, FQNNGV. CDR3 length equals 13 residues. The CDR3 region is CASSAPPTDTQYF. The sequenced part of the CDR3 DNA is TGTGCCAGCAGCGCCCCCCCCACAGATACC. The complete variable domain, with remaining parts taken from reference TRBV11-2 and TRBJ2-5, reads EAGVAQSPRYKIIEKRQSVAFWCNPISGHATLYWYQQILGQGPKLLIQFQNNGVVDDSQLPKDRFSAERLKGVDSTLKIQPAKLEDSAVYLCASSAPPTDTQYFGPGTRLLVL.

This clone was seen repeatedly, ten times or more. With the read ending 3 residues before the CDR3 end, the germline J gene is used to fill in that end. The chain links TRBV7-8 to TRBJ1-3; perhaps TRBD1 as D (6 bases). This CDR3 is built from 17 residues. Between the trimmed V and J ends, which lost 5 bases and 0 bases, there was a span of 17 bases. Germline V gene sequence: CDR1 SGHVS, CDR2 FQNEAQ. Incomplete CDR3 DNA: TGTGCCAGCAGCCCAAGGGGTGACAGGTTCTCTGGAAACACC. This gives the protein CASSPRGDRFSGNT. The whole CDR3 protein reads CASSPRGDRFSGNTIYF.

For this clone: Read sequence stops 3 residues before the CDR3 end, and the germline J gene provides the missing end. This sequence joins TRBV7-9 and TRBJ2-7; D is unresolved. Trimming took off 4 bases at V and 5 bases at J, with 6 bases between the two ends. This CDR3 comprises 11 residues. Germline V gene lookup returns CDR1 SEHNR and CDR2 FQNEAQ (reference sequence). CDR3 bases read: TGTGCCAGCAGCTCTTTCGACGAG. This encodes CASSSFDE. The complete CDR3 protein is CASSSFDEQYF.

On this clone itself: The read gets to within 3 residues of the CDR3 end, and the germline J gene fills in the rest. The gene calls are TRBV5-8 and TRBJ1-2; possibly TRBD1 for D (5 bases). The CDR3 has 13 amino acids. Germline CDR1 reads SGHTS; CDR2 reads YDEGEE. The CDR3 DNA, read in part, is TGTGCCAGCAGCTTGCGCAGGGAGACCGGC. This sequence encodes CASSLRRETG. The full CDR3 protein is CASSLRRETGYTF.